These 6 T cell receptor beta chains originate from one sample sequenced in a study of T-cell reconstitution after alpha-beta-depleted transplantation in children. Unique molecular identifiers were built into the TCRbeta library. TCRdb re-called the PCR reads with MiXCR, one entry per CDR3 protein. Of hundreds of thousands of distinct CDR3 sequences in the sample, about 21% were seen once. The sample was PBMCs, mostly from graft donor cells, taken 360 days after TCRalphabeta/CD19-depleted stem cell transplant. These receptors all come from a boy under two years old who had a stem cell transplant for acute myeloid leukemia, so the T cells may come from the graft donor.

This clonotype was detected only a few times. Here the CDR3 reads CASSSDRTNTEAFF. The CDR3 nucleotides are TGTGCCAGCAGTTCGGACAGAACGAACACTGAAGCTTTCTTT. The rearrangement links TRBV6-5 to TRBJ1-1; a weak D match, TRBD1 (6 bases). The CDR3 runs to 14 residues. Trimming removed 4 bases at V and 1 base at J, with 10 bases between. The germline V gene has CDR1 MNHEY and CDR2 SVGAGI.

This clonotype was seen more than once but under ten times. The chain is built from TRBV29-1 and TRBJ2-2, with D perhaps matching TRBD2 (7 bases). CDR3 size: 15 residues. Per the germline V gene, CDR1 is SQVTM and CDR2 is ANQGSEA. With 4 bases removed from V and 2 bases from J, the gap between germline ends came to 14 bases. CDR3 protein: CSVGPRGGNTGELFF. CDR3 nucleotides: TGCAGCGTTGGCCCGAGGGGGGGTAACACCGGGGAGCTGTTTTTT.

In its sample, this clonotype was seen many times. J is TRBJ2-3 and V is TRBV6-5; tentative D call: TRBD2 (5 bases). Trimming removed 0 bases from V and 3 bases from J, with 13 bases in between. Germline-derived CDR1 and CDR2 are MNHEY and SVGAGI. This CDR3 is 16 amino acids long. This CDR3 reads CASSYSPEGATDTQYF. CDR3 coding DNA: TGTGCCAGCAGTTACTCCCCCGAGGGCGCGACAGATACGCAGTATTTT.

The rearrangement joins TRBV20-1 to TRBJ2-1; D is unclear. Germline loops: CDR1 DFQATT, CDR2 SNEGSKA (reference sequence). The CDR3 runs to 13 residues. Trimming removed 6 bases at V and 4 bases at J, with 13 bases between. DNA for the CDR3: TGCAGTGCGAATTGGTGGCAATACAATGAGCAGTTCTTC. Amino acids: CSANWWQYNEQFF.

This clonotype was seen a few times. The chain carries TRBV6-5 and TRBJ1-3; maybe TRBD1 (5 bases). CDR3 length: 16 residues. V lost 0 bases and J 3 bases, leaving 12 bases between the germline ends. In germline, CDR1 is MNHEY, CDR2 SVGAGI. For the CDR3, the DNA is TGTGCCAGCAGTTACTCGATCAGGGAAGGTGGAAACACCATATATTTT. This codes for CASSYSIREGGNTIYF.

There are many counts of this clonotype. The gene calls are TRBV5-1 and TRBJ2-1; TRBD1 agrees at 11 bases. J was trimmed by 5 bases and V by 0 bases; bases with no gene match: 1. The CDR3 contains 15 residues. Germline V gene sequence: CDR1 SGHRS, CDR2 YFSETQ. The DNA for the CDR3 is TGCGCCAGCAGCTTGGAGGACAGGGGGCACAATGAGCAGTTCTTC. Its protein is CASSLEDRGHNEQFF.